What follows are 16 T cell receptor beta chains derived from one specimen sequenced in a study of blood T cell repertoires in COVID-19. Clones were sequenced by immunoSEQ multiplex PCR, and TCRdb holds only the in-frame ones, with some missing. Of 300,000 to 350,000 clones in the sample, around 88% were seen once. Sequencing was done on a sample of peripheral blood. The receptors were gathered from a woman aged 30 to 39 with COVID-19, enrolled during active disease.

This sequence joins TRBV7-9 and TRBJ1-3; D is unresolved. The CDR3 has 13 amino acids. The germline V gene encodes CDR1 SEHNR and CDR2 FQNEAQ (reference sequence). V lost 5 bases and J lost 0, with 5 bases in between. In DNA form, the CDR3 reads TGTGCCAGCAGCCAATCCTCTGGAAACACCATATATTTT. Its translation: CASSQSSGNTIYF. Drawing the rest from reference TRBV7-9 and TRBJ1-3, the complete variable domain is DTGVSQNPRHKITKRGQNVTFRCDPISEHNRLYWYRQTLGQGPEFLTYFQNEAQLEKSRLLSDRFSAERPKGSFSTLEIQRTEQGDSAMYLCASSQSSGNTIYFGEGSWLTVV.

This clone has a handful of counts. The genes are TRBV9 and TRBJ2-1, with D perhaps matching TRBD1 (6 bases). The CDR3 contains 15 residues. Germline V gives CDR1 SGDLS, CDR2 YYNGEE. The germline V and J ends were trimmed by 0 bases and 9 bases, with 16 bases remaining between them. The CDR3 nucleotides are TGTGCCAGCAGCGTAGTGGGGACACCTGGGCGTGAGCAGTTCTTC. It yields the protein CASSVVGTPGREQFF.

V is TRBV6-4 and J is TRBJ1-1; 7 bases align to TRBD1. Germline values: CDR1 MRHNA, CDR2 SNTAGT. V shed 9 bases, J shed 5 bases, and the junction held 12 bases outside the gene matches. This CDR3 is built from 14 residues. CDR3 region: CASRAGGEGTEAFF. The CDR3 DNA follows: TGTGCCAGTCGCGCAGGGGGAGAGGGGACTGAAGCTTTCTTT.

This chain connects TRBV5-1 to TRBJ1-1; TRBD1 might be the D (5 bases). This CDR3 comprises 13 residues. V lost 2 bases and J lost 4, with 9 bases in between. In germline, CDR1 is SGHRS, CDR2 YFSETQ. The CDR3 reads CASSFGQGTEAFF. The CDR3 region has the DNA TGCGCCAGCAGCTTCGGCCAGGGCACTGAAGCTTTCTTT.

Only one count was recorded for this clone. The rearrangement links TRBV6-2 or TRBV6-3 to TRBJ1-1, with TRBD1 identical over 7 bases. The J segment lost 8 bases and the V segment lost 2 bases, leaving 8 bases of the junction unmatched. The germline CDR1 and CDR2 sequences are MNHEY and SVGEGT. This CDR3 is built from 14 residues. The CDR3 here is CASSYTGQSTEAFF. In nucleotides, the CDR3 is TGTGCCAGCAGTTACACGGGACAGTCTACCGAAGCTTTCTTT.

This chain links TRBV6-5 with TRBJ1-2, with TRBD1 as a possible D gene (5 bases). The germline CDR1 and CDR2 sequences are MNHEY and SVGAGI. The CDR3 runs 13 residues. V lost 6 bases, J lost 8 bases, and 16 bases lay in between. Written as DNA, the CDR3 is TGTGCCAGCAGCCGCGGGACCCAGGGAGGCTACACCTTC. This translates into CASSRGTQGGYTF.

This clone has only a few counts. The CDR3 DNA reads TGCGCCAGCAGTTCAGAGGTACAGGGGGTCCCTGGGGGTGAAGCTTTCTTT. It translates to CASSSEVQGVPGGEAFF. The V gene is TRBV5-1, the J gene TRBJ1-1; 8 positions agree with TRBD1. Germline CDR1 and CDR2: SGHRS and YFSETQ. The CDR3 runs to 17 residues. With V trimmed by 5 bases and J by 7 bases, 19 bases remained unmatched.

The rearrangement joins TRBV7-9 to TRBJ1-3; D gene ambiguous. There are 15 residues in the CDR3. The germline V gene encodes CDR1 SEHNR and CDR2 FQNEAQ (reference sequence). Trimming removed 2 bases at V and 1 base at J, with 9 bases between. CDR3 in amino acids: CASSLPSRSGNTIYF. CDR3 in DNA: TGTGCCAGCAGCTTACCGTCCAGGTCTGGAAACACCATATATTTT. The full variable domain, rest sourced from reference TRBV7-9 and TRBJ1-3, is DTGVSQNPRHKITKRGQNVTFRCDPISEHNRLYWYRQTLGQGPEFLTYFQNEAQLEKSRLLSDRFSAERPKGSFSTLEIQRTEQGDSAMYLCASSLPSRSGNTIYFGEGSWLTVV.

V and J are TRBV10-2 and TRBJ1-4, with a possible D match to TRBD1 (5 bases). Trimming cost V 6 bases and J 12 bases, with 20 bases left between them. There are 14 residues in the CDR3. Germline loops: CDR1 WSHSY, CDR2 SAAADI. CDR3 DNA sequence: TGCGCCAGCAGGACAGTTGAGAGGTTAAGGGAACTGTTTTTT. Its protein product is CASRTVERLRELFF.

Worth noting for this clone: At the DNA level, this CDR3 is encoded by other sequences in the same sample as well. The chain is built from TRBV30 and TRBJ2-7; a weak D match, TRBD2 (6 bases). The ends were cut back, 3 bases at V and 0 bases at J, with 6 bases in the middle. The germline CDR1 and CDR2 sequences are GTSNPN and SVGIG (reference sequence). The CDR3 loop spans 12 amino acids. Here the CDR3 DNA reads TGTGCCTGGAGCGGGGGCTCCTACGAGCAGTACTTC. This encodes CAWSGGSYEQYF.

This clone was seen more than once but under ten times. The rearrangement joins TRBV2 to TRBJ2-5; the match to TRBD1 covers 10 bases. CDR1 SNHLY and CDR2 FYNNEI come from the germline V gene. V shed 4 bases, J shed 9 bases, and the junction held 5 bases outside the gene matches. This CDR3 spans 13 amino acids. CDR3 in amino acids: CASSGPGQGSQYF. The CDR3 DNA reads TGTGCCAGCAGTGGGCCGGGACAGGGGTCCCAGTACTTC.

The chain couples TRBV24-1 to TRBJ1-5; 8 positions match TRBD1. Germline CDR1 and CDR2: KGHDR and SFDVKD. Trimming removed 9 bases from V and 3 bases from J; junction bases left unmatched: 9. The CDR3 loop spans 15 amino acids. The CDR3 DNA is TGTGCCACCGGGGGTTCAGGGGGCAACAATCAGCCCCAGCATTTT. It specifies CATGGSGGNNQPQHF.

A remark on this clone: Other DNA sequences within the sample encode an identical CDR3. The chain recombines TRBV6-5 with TRBJ1-1; D possibly corresponds to TRBD1 (5 bases). CDR3 length: 14 residues. The ends were cut back, 2 bases at V and 4 bases at J, with 11 bases in the middle. Per germline, CDR1 MNHEY and CDR2 SVGAGI. The CDR3 DNA sequence: TGTGCCAGCAGTTACGGGGGAGGGAGCACTGAAGCTTTCTTT. Translated: CASSYGGGSTEAFF.

V and J are TRBV27 and TRBJ2-1, with no clear D. Germline V gives CDR1 MNHEY, CDR2 SMNVEV (reference sequence). This CDR3 has 13 amino acids. The V and J ends lost 6 bases and 7 bases respectively, with 13 bases between them. Written as DNA, the CDR3 is TGTGCCAGCAGAGAACTGGTGAAGAATGAGCAGTTCTTC. This codes for CASRELVKNEQFF.

This clone was detected only once. The rearrangement joins TRBV14 to TRBJ2-1; 8 nucleotides agree with TRBD2. The V gene end was trimmed by 2 bases and the J gene end by 5 bases; junction bases not matched to a gene: 5. Germline V gene sequence: CDR1 SGHDN, CDR2 FVKESK. This CDR3 region has 15 residues. The CDR3 sequence is CASSQLGLGDNEQFF. The CDR3 nucleotides read TGTGCCAGCAGCCAATTGGGACTAGGGGACAATGAGCAGTTCTTC. Complete variable domain (other parts from reference TRBV14 and TRBJ2-1): EAGVTQFPSHSVIEKGQTVTLRCDPISGHDNLYWYRRVMGKEIKFLLHFVKESKQDESGMPNNRFLAERTGGTYSTLKVQPAELEDSGVYFCASSQLGLGDNEQFFGPGTRLTVL.

This clone was observed once. This rearrangement joins TRBV7-9 to TRBJ2-1; 8 bases fit TRBD1. The V segment lost 6 bases and the J segment 10 bases; nucleotides outside the gene matches: 5. This CDR3 is 12 amino acids long. Per the germline V gene, CDR1 is SEHNR and CDR2 is FQNEAQ (reference sequence). The CDR3 spells CASSPGDREQFF. The CDR3 DNA is TGTGCCAGCAGTCCCGGGGACAGGGAGCAGTTCTTC.